A selection of T cell receptor beta chains follows, all from one sample in a study of OX40 agonist ivuxolimab in advanced cancers. TCRdb's table, derived via immunoSEQ multiplex PCR, lists solely in-frame clones and lacks some. The table has about 48,000 clones, 70% to 85% seen once; the top ten hold 1.1%. This sample comprised CD4+ or CD8+ T cells sorted from blood, obtained in a trial of the OX40 agonist ivuxolimab. Receptors originate from an adult with an advanced solid tumor such as melanoma, head and neck, liver or kidney cancer. CDR3s include the opening cysteine and the closing phenylalanine or tryptophan. The D gene is left open where the match is weak. Where a row states a size, it is once, few, many or the class of an expanded clone; other rows omit it.

>TRBV19|NA|TRBJ1-1|NA
CASSIRGENTEAFF
TGTGCCAGTAGTATTCGTGGAGAGAACACTGAAGCTTTCTTT
>TRBV11-2|NA|TRBJ2-1|NA
CASRVQGRNEQFF
TGTGCCAGCAGAGTACAGGGGAGGAATGAGCAGTTCTTC
>TRBV14|NA|TRBJ1-4|NA
CASSQPGLGGKLFF
TGTGCCAGCAGCCAACCGGGACTGGGAGGAAAACTGTTTTTT
>TRBV18|NA|TRBJ1-1|NA
CASSPSKGENTEAFF
TGTGCCAGCTCACCATCGAAGGGGGAGAACACTGAAGCTTTCTTT
>TRBV7-2|TRBD1|TRBJ2-7|NA
CASSFPGQGAGEQYF
TGTGCCAGCAGCTTTCCGGGACAGGGGGCTGGAGAGCAGTACTTC
>TRBV28|NA|TRBJ2-5|NA
CASSPPAGRRGETQYF
TGTGCCAGCAGTCCCCCGGCAGGCCGGAGGGGAGAGACCCAGTACTTC
>TRBV5-1|NA|TRBJ2-5|few
CASSLNLQETQYF
TGCGCCAGCAGCTTAAACTTACAAGAGACCCAGTACTTC
>TRBV5-4|NA|TRBJ2-1|NA
CASSLGLTANEQFF
TGTGCCAGCAGCTTGGGACTAACGGCCAATGAGCAGTTCTTC
>TRBV6-1|NA|TRBJ1-1|NA
CASIPTGVTEAFF
TGTGCCAGCATACCCACAGGAGTCACTGAAGCTTTCTTT
>TRBV28|NA|TRBJ2-3|NA
CASSPPQYF
TGTGCCAGCAGTCCCCCGCAGTATTTT
>TRBV18|NA|TRBJ2-5|NA
CASSPAGQETQYF
TGTGCCAGCTCACCAGCGGGACAAGAGACCCAGTACTTC
>TRBV9|NA|TRBJ1-2|NA
CASSVEEYYGYTF
TGTGCCAGCAGCGTAGAGGAGTACTATGGCTACACCTTC
>TRBV7-2|NA|TRBJ1-5|NA
CASRSGLIGNQPQHF
TGTGCCAGCAGGTCAGGGTTGATTGGCAATCAGCCCCAGCATTTT
>TRBV30|NA|TRBJ2-1|NA
CAWKGWAYNEQFF
TGTGCCTGGAAAGGTTGGGCCTACAATGAGCAGTTCTTC